This T cell receptor (beta chain) was retrieved from a study of T-cell reconstitution after alpha-beta-depleted transplantation in children. Whole-study findings and limits: Some patients' high day-60 TCRbeta diversity was attributed to recipient cells surviving conditioning. It was reported that alpha-beta T cells came from several hundred expanded graft clones (about two months after transplant). T-cell counts and diversity at one year post-transplant came mainly from newly produced T cells.

Preparation of the TCRbeta library used unique molecular identifiers. TCRdb redid the calling of the PCR reads with MiXCR, one entry per CDR3 protein. The sample lists over 200,000 distinct CDR3 sequences, about a tenth seen once, with roughly 27% in the top ten. V dropped 2 bases and J dropped 3 bases, with 14 bases sitting between them. This CDR3 is 15 amino acids long. Germline CDR1 reads KGHSH; CDR2 reads LQKENI. Concerning this clonotype: Antigen unknown.

This sequence joins TRBV18 and TRBJ2-7; possibly TRBD1 for D (5 bases). Source: PBMCs, taken before TCRalphabeta/CD19-depleted stem cell transplant. The origin of this receptor is a child less than two years old with acute myeloid leukemia, due to receive a stem cell transplant. The CDR3 bases are TGTGCCAGCTCACCAAGCAGGGTGGCAAACTACGAGCAGTACTTC. Its protein is CASSPSRVANYEQYF. The variable domain in full, with the rest retrieved from reference TRBV18 and TRBJ2-7, is NAGVMQNPRHLVRRRGQEARLRCSPMKGHSHVYWYRQLPEEGLKFMVYLQKENIIDESGMPKERFSAEFPKEGPSILRIQQVVRGDSAAYFCASSPSRVANYEQYFGPGTRLTVT.